The 8 T cell receptor beta chains below come from one sample, sequenced in a study of blood T cell repertoires in COVID-19. Some clones are missing from TCRdb's copy, which holds only in-frame ones; the method was immunoSEQ multiplex PCR. Of a few hundred thousand clones in the sample, around 87% were seen once. Sample: PBMCs or T cells enriched from blood (not recorded which). The source is a middle-aged man in a cohort exposed to, infected with or recovered from COVID-19 (not recorded which).

The rearrangement uses TRBV9 and TRBJ2-1, with 12 bases fitting TRBD2. Per germline, CDR1 SGDLS and CDR2 YYNGEE. The CDR3 totals 16 residues. V lost 5 bases and J lost 4; bases outside the gene matches: 7. This chain's CDR3 is CASRQGLAGPYNEQFF. CDR3 nucleotide sequence: TGTGCCAGCAGGCAAGGACTAGCGGGACCTTACAATGAGCAGTTCTTC.

The chain uses TRBV5-4 and TRBJ2-3, with 9 nucleotides matching TRBD1. The length of the CDR3 is 14 residues. The V segment lost 4 bases and the J segment 5 bases; nucleotides outside the gene matches: 5. The germline gives CDR1 SGHNT, CDR2 YYREEE (reference sequence). CDR3 sequence: CASSAGQGRDTQYF. The CDR3 DNA is TGTGCCAGCAGCGCCGGACAGGGGAGAGATACGCAGTATTTT.

This clone was observed a few times. This chain joins TRBV2 and TRBJ1-2, with D unclear. Germline assignment: CDR1 SNHLY and CDR2 FYNNEI. This CDR3 is built from 12 residues. Between the trimmed V and J ends, which lost 3 bases and 4 bases, there was a span of 6 bases. In nucleotides, the CDR3 is TGTGCCAGCAGTGAGTCAGGCTATGGCTACACCTTC. Translating it yields CASSESGYGYTF. The full variable domain, with the rest looked up from reference TRBV2 and TRBJ1-2, is EPEVTQTPSHQVTQMGQEVILRCVPISNHLYFYWYRQILGQKVEFLVSFYNNEISEKSEIFDDQFSVERPDGSNFTLKIRSTKLEDSAMYFCASSESGYGYTFGSGTRLTVV.

V usage is TRBV2 and J usage is TRBJ1-5; possible D gene TRBD1, 5 bases. The V gene's germline CDR1 is SNHLY and CDR2 FYNNEI. Trimming pared 5 bases from V and 6 bases from J, leaving 14 bases between. The length of the CDR3 is 14 residues. The CDR3 protein is CASSWTKRSQPQHF. CDR3 sequence (DNA): TGTGCCAGCAGTTGGACAAAACGGAGTCAGCCCCAGCATTTT.

In this sample, this clone turned up a few times. The chain has TRBV19 and TRBJ2-1; 10 positions agree with TRBD2. Germline CDR1 reads LNHDA; CDR2 reads SQIVND (reference sequence). Trimming took 6 bases from V and 5 from J; bases not matched to a gene: 7. The CDR3 sequence is 15 residues long. The CDR3 protein is CASSPSGRANNEQFF. The CDR3 coding sequence is TGTGCCAGTAGCCCTAGCGGGAGAGCGAACAATGAGCAGTTCTTC.

There are a few counts of this clone. This chain uses TRBV5-1 with TRBJ2-7, with D possibly TRBD1 on 6 matching bases. The CDR3 has 14 residues. The germline V and J ends were trimmed by 3 bases and 5 bases, with 15 bases remaining between them. In germline, CDR1 is SGHRS, CDR2 YFSETQ. The CDR3 loop reads CASSSGQSWDEQYF. The CDR3 DNA sequence: TGCGCCAGCAGCTCGGGACAAAGTTGGGACGAGCAGTACTTC.

The chain has TRBV5-1 and TRBJ2-1; 8 positions agree with TRBD2. CDR3 length equals 13 residues. The J segment lost 4 bases and the V segment lost 10 bases, leaving 7 bases of the junction unmatched. CDR1 is SGHRS and CDR2 is YFSETQ in the germline V gene. CDR3 DNA sequence: TGCGCCCCCCGGACTAGCAAGTACAATGAGCAGTTCTTC. It yields the protein CAPRTSKYNEQFF.

The chain recombines TRBV11-3 with TRBJ2-2; D is perhaps TRBD2 (5 bases). The CDR3 is made up of 13 amino acids. Trimming took off 4 bases at V and 3 bases at J, with 6 bases between the two ends. Germline values: CDR1 SGHNT, CDR2 YENEEA. CDR3 bases: TGTGCCAGCAGCTCGCGGGACACCGGGGAGCTGTTTTTT. Amino acid sequence: CASSSRDTGELFF.